In this sample, the clone carrying this T cell receptor (beta chain) turned up many times. The germline V gene has CDR1 SEHNR and CDR2 FQNEAQ (reference sequence). CDR3 length: 14 residues. V lost 1 base and J 5 bases, leaving 10 bases between the germline ends. The record originates from a study of blood T cell repertoires in COVID-19. Study background: Samples representing acute and convalescent COVID-19 were sourced from the United States, Italy and Spain. T cells, B-cell-depleted T cells, or PBMCs provided the cDNA or gDNA that served as material.

In the original analysis: Amplification from reference gene primers served as the basis for estimated nucleated cell counts. Here immunoSEQ multiplex PCR was the method, and the copy in TCRdb shows in-frame clones only, minus some. That table gives V, J and clone size, and the DNA gave D and trimming. The sample shows hundreds of thousands of clones, approximately 85% of them seen only once. Sequencing was done on a sample of peripheral blood. This TCR derives from a human donor in a cohort sampled during active COVID-19. This rearrangement joins TRBV7-9 to TRBJ2-3; TRBD1 is a possible D gene (5 bases). CDR3 coding DNA: TGTGCCAGCAGCTTAGAGCAGGGCGTAGATACGCAGTATTTT. Its protein product is CASSLEQGVDTQYF.